This T cell receptor beta chain was documented in a study of cytomegalovirus exposure and HLA in healthy donors. Study details: About 179 million T cells yielded roughly 120 million unique TCR beta sequences in earlier analysis. Study-wide findings and caveats: A later analysis reportedly found fewer N-insertions in an Asian-associated ancestry cluster than the approximately 670-donor mean. Investigators reported 150 to 200 TCR beta chains as tied to cytomegalovirus. In an earlier analysis, productive rearrangement rates for most beta V segments clustered near 87% or 30%.

About this clone itself: Its antigen is as yet unknown.

The V gene end was trimmed by 5 bases and the J gene end by 1 base; junction bases not matched to a gene: 6. CDR1 SGHNT and CDR2 YENEEA come from the germline V gene. The CDR3 extends over 15 amino acids. The PCR had 60 Vbeta and 13 Jbeta primers. The data were produced by immunoSEQ multiplex PCR, yet TCRdb's version contains in-frame clones alone and is incomplete. The data show around 150,000 clones, about 76% seen once. The specimen was PBMCs. The chain couples TRBV11-3 to TRBJ1-1, with 8 bases lining up with TRBD1. This TCR derives from a man aged 18-30 years in good health and CMV-seronegative. CDR3 protein: CASSVSGTGNTEAFF. CDR3 DNA sequence: TGTGCCAGCAGCGTCTCCGGGACAGGGAACACTGAAGCTTTCTTT.